One TCR beta chain is described in this entry. What this receptor recognizes is not known. Nothing much larger sits one base from this clone, and base qualities are not available. Trimming takes 6 bases from V and 3 bases from J, and the germline ends sit 9 bases apart. The germline V gene yields MNHNS for CDR1 and SASEGT for CDR2. The CDR3, from cysteine to phenylalanine, totals 13 residues. The retained sequence is limited to the CDR3, 39 bases, with the frame set at the first base. The record originates from a study of long-term antiretroviral therapy in people with HIV (dated 2022 in TCRdb). Some background on the complete study: The earliest samples were collected roughly a decade before the 2015 WHO recommendation for immediate ART, at a time when ART was usually postponed until CD4 counts fell. This retrospective serial study examined whether starting ART and sustained HIV suppression were associated with changes in the composition and diversity of the TRB repertoire in peripheral blood. The cohort contributed 150 to 200 cryopreserved PBMC samples from fewer than 35 adults with confirmed HIV infection, collected serially over a mean of 6 years (range 1-12). Of the roughly 30 participants with HIV, about a dozen were female. Test extractions of a monoclonal T-cell line alongside 30 to 35 polyclonal samples showed no cross-contamination during QIAcube processing.

To be included, a participant needed at least one PBMC sample from before ART initiation plus at least two post-ART samples. Treatment was received in the United States of America by all participants with HIV. Before DNA extraction, cryopreserved samples containing 1-10 million PBMC were thawed and washed. At the time of the earliest PBMC sample, participants with HIV were aged between roughly 20 and 60 years. Per participant, PBMC samples came from 1-4 timepoints prior to ART initiation and 2-8 timepoints following ART initiation, for a median of 7 samples. Serial HIV viral load, CD4+ T-cell count, ART history and demographic data were obtained for every participant. A Qiagen kit on a QIAcube was used to extract genomic DNA from unsorted PBMC, with samples processed in batches of 12. Results and caveats for the whole study, not just this receptor: Limited PBMC availability meant only the TCR beta chain was sequenced, without alpha chain pairing. ART initiation was associated with a significant increase in TRB diversity, but diversity stayed significantly below transplant donor controls even after long-term ART. Because pre-ART samples had limited cell numbers, unsorted PBMC were profiled rather than sorted CD4+ and CD8+ T cells. No data were available on ART adherence, viral resistance or therapy changes, limiting inferences about post-ART repertoire changes. The samples were dated from the mid-2000s to the late 2010s, and the ART regimens that were used may be less effective than current ART regimens. HIV repertoires had narrower CDR3 length ranges than controls, and the network structure suggested an antigen-experienced repertoire that shifted only slightly toward naive after ART. At every time point, the repertoire was dominated by expanded TRB clones first identified before ART initiation, although this dominance fluctuated and, in many PLHIV, declined after ART.

The immunoSEQ hsTCRB v3.0 assay was used at survey level resolution for TRB variable region sequencing. The targeted TRB sequencing depth was roughly 40,000-50,000 T-cell genomes per sample. Pooled TRB libraries were sequenced on an Illumina MiSeq with a v3 150-cycle kit. As for the authors' bioinformatics: Analysis of repertoires was carried out in R inside a reproducible Nextflow workflow spanning QC, data transformation and analysis. Custom analyses were implemented in LymphoSeq2, an R package for AIRR-Seq data exploration. Several samples that produced fewer than 5000 total TRB sequences were removed, so 190 or so HIV repertoires were analyzed. Among the approximately 190 HIV repertoires that were kept, almost 60 were collected before ART initiation and more than 120 were collected after ART initiation. Repertoires were downsampled to 5000 TRB nucleotide sequences, and summary statistics were averaged over 100 downsampling iterations. TRB sequences were retained for analysis only if CDR3 regions of at least seven amino acids were present. Diversity was assessed using a clonality score derived from Shannon entropy and using the Gini coefficient. In the repertoire networks, any two of the top 5000 CDR3 amino acid sequences were connected whenever the two sequences differed by an edit distance of one. For TRB CDR3 amino acid sequences, GLIPH2 was used to predict antigen specificity groups and MHC restriction. CDR3 amino acid sequences were matched against VDJdb and McPAS-TCR to flag known CMV, EBV, HIV or tissue antigen associations. Pre-ART, post-ART and control groups were compared with Wilcoxon signed-rank tests and Holm-Bonferroni correction. Drawn from immuneACCESS, this table holds only the in-frame rearrangements with V and J called that TCRdb kept. Clones are partly lost; checked studies trace under half to an unresolved V gene and leave the rest unexplained. V and J calls and clone size are those listed in that table; D and trimming were worked out from the DNA. The sample table shows some 28,000 clones, and about 95% are seen once. Under 8.5% of the sample is in the top ten clones.

The chain links TRBV6-1 with TRBJ2-1; the D gene identity is not certain. This clonotype was sampled from a man in his thirties or forties with HIV. The sequences come from unsorted PBMCs, collected roughly 6.2 years after starting antiretroviral therapy. The CDR3 protein is CASRRYSYNEQFF. The base sequence is TGTGCCAGCAGGAGGTACAGCTACAATGAGCAGTTCTTC.